This passage covers 19 T cell receptor beta chains from one sample sequenced in a study of shared clonotypes between healthy human individuals. Sequencing used immunoSEQ multiplex PCR; TCRdb keeps in-frame clones, though not all of them. This table has about 2.4 million clones, roughly 93% appearing once. The specimen was naive CD4+ T cells from PBMCs. Sample subset: CD45RA+ positively selected. Every receptor here comes from a man aged 18-30 years in good health. Some clones in this sample may be carry-over from other donors' samples.

The chain carries TRBV19 and TRBJ2-6, with 7 bases aligning to TRBD2. The length of the CDR3 is 18 residues. V gave up 3 bases and J gave up 0 bases; unmatched junction bases: 8. Germline V gene data show CDR1 as LNHDA and CDR2 as SQIVND (reference sequence). In DNA, the CDR3 is TGTGCCAGTAGTATCCCCCGGCTAGCGGACTCTGGGGCCAACGTCCTGACTTTC. Translated: CASSIPRLADSGANVLTF. Filled out from reference TRBV19 and TRBJ2-6, the complete variable domain reads DGGITQSPKYLFRKEGQNVTLSCEQNLNHDAMYWYRQDPGQGLRLIYYSQIVNDFQKGDIAEGYSVSREKKESFPLTVTSAQKNPTAFYLCASSIPRLADSGANVLTFGAGSRLTVL.

A few counts support this clone. The rearrangement uses TRBV11-2 and TRBJ1-2; D is undetermined. The V gene's germline CDR1 is SGHAT and CDR2 FQNNGV. The CDR3 length is 14 residues. Trimming took 3 bases from V and 0 from J, leaving 8 bases between them. The chain's CDR3 is CASSFGPSNYGYTF. The CDR3 DNA reads as TGTGCCAGCAGCTTCGGACCCTCTAACTATGGCTACACCTTC.

The chain links TRBV7-3 to TRBJ2-2, with 9 bases matching TRBD1. Trimming at V came to 1 base and at J to 10 bases, leaving 31 bases not matched to a gene. Germline V lookup: CDR1 SGHTA, CDR2 FQGTGA. The CDR3 is 23 residues long. For the CDR3, the DNA is TGTGCCAGCAGCTTAATAGCCGTAGCGCGGGACAGGGACGGAACACCGGGGGCACAGGAGCTGTTTTTT. It is translated as CASSLIAVARDRDGTPGAQELFF.

The sample holds one count of this clone. This chain links TRBV7-3 with TRBJ2-7; 8 bases fit TRBD1. The CDR3 consists of 15 residues. The J segment lost 2 bases and the V segment lost 1 base, leaving 4 bases of the junction unmatched. CDR1 and CDR2 from the germline V gene are SGHTA and FQGTGA. CDR3 loop: CASSLMGTGPYEQYF. The CDR3 DNA sequence: TGTGCCAGCAGCTTAATGGGGACAGGCCCCTACGAGCAGTACTTC.

This clone was observed a single time. The CDR3 is CASSEVRWPGYEQYF. CDR3 nucleotides: TGTGCCAGCAGTGAAGTGCGGTGGCCGGGTTACGAGCAGTACTTC. The chain employs TRBV6-1 and TRBJ2-7; no clear D. With 1 base removed from V and 4 bases from J, the gap between germline ends came to 14 bases. CDR1 MNHNS and CDR2 SASEGT come from the germline V gene. The CDR3 length is 15 residues.

CDR3 in amino acids: CASTLGVEIFEQYF. The CDR3 DNA reads TGTGCCAGCACGCTTGGGGTGGAGATTTTTGAGCAGTACTTC. The chain combines TRBV6-1 with TRBJ2-7; D call uncertain. This CDR3 region has 14 residues. Deletions cut 7 bases from V and 7 bases from J, with 20 bases between. The germline gives CDR1 MNHNS, CDR2 SASEGT.

CDR3 loop: CASSQDRGKETQYF. The DNA for the CDR3 is TGTGCCAGCAGTCAAGACAGGGGGAAAGAGACCCAGTACTTC. The rearrangement joins TRBV28 to TRBJ2-5; 9 positions match TRBD1. Germline lookup yields CDR1 MDHEN and CDR2 SYDVKM. The V gene end was trimmed by 5 bases and the J gene end by 3 bases; junction bases not matched to a gene: 4. CDR3 length equals 14 residues.

Comments on this clone: The same CDR3 also results from other DNA sequences found in this sample. The chain links TRBV6-5 to TRBJ2-7, with TRBD2 identical over 14 bases. The CDR3 sequence is 16 residues long. V was pared by 0 bases and J by 4 bases, with 2 bases of the junction left unmatched. Germline loops: CDR1 MNHEY, CDR2 SVGAGI. CDR3 sequence: CASSYSGTSGSYEQYF. Here the CDR3 DNA reads TGTGCCAGCAGTTACTCCGGGACTAGCGGGAGTTACGAGCAGTACTTC.

This chain uses TRBV28 with TRBJ1-6; D remains unclear. This CDR3 has 14 residues. CDR1 and CDR2 from the germline V gene are MDHEN and SYDVKM. Trimming removed 4 bases from V and 7 bases from J, with 11 bases in between. The CDR3 nucleotides are TGTGCCAGCAGTTCGGCACCGACGAATTCACCCCTCCACTTT. Translated: CASSSAPTNSPLHF.

The V gene is TRBV27, the J gene TRBJ2-5; 7 bases are shared with TRBD1. CDR1 MNHEY and CDR2 SMNVEV come from the germline V gene (reference sequence). The CDR3 consists of 14 residues. V trimming: 5 bases; J trimming: 11 bases; junction bases outside the gene matches: 14. DNA of the CDR3: TGTGCCAGCAGTGGGACAGCCCTCGGGAAGGGGCAGTACTTC. Its translation: CASSGTALGKGQYF.

CDR3 sequence: CASSHGGGNQPQHF. The CDR3 DNA is TGCGCCAGCAGCCACGGGGGGGGCAATCAGCCCCAGCATTTT. V gene TRBV4-1 combines with J gene TRBJ1-5, with a possible D match to TRBD1 (5 bases). The ends were cut back, 3 bases at V and 2 bases at J, with 8 bases in the middle. The CDR3 has 14 amino acids. Germline-derived CDR1 and CDR2 are MGHRA and YSYEKL.

Concerning this clone: At one of its ends the junction is not consistent with the germline gene, which may arise from a read error. V usage is TRBV28 and J usage is TRBJ1-3; D is perhaps TRBD1 (5 bases). This CDR3 spans 15 amino acids. Germline V CDR1 and CDR2: MDHEN, SYDVKM. In DNA form, the CDR3 reads TGTGCCAGCAATTTATTTAGGCAGGGTGGAAACACCATATATTTT. Translation: CASNLFRQGGNTIYF.

The rearrangement uses TRBV5-1 and TRBJ1-5; D might be TRBD1 (5 bases). From germline, CDR1 is SGHRS and CDR2 YFSETQ. Trimming left V 7 bases short and J 4 bases short, with 18 bases between. The CDR3 is made up of 15 amino acids. The CDR3 loop is CASRKDGTANQPQHF. Written as DNA, the CDR3 is TGCGCCAGCCGGAAAGACGGGACGGCTAATCAGCCCCAGCATTTT.

This clone has only one observation. CDR3 amino acids: CASSLVVAGRYEQYF. In nucleotides, the CDR3 is TGTGCCAGCAGCCTCGTGGTAGCGGGGCGCTACGAGCAGTACTTC. This chain joins TRBV7-9 and TRBJ2-5; 8 positions match TRBD2. Gene TRBJ2-7 matches the end of the DNA better, so the J call may be wrong. This CDR3 comprises 15 residues. CDR1 and CDR2 from the germline V gene are SEHNR and FQNEAQ (reference sequence).

This clone has a single count. The genes are TRBV11-2 and TRBJ2-7, with 7 bases that match TRBD2. Germline V gene data show CDR1 as SGHAT and CDR2 as FQNNGV. This CDR3 contains 14 residues. V dropped 4 bases and J dropped 4; count of bases not matched to a gene: 7. CDR3 DNA: TGTGCCAGCAGCTCGGTGGCGGGAGAATACGAGCAGTACTTC. It is translated as CASSSVAGEYEQYF.

The J gene is TRBJ2-2, the V gene TRBV11-3; 11 bases fit TRBD2. V shed 5 bases and J 3 bases; nucleotides not matched to a gene: 17. The CDR3 covers 20 residues. Germline loops: CDR1 SGHNT, CDR2 YENEEA. Written as DNA, the CDR3 is TGTGCCAGCAGCCCTAAAAGGGGGACTAGCGGCACCCTAGACACCGGGGAGCTGTTTTTT. Protein: CASSPKRGTSGTLDTGELFF.

The V call is TRBV28, the J call TRBJ2-3; the match to TRBD2 covers 11 bases. Germline assignment: CDR1 MDHEN and CDR2 SYDVKM. Trimming removed 6 bases from V and 5 bases from J; junction bases left unmatched: 7. This CDR3 is built from 15 residues. Here the CDR3 reads CASSTSSGRLDTQYF. In nucleotides, the CDR3 is TGTGCCAGCAGCACCTCTAGCGGGAGGCTAGATACGCAGTATTTT.

This clone was counted a few times. The chain is built from TRBV28 and TRBJ1-2; 7 positions agree with TRBD1. The CDR3 consists of 16 residues. J lost 4 bases, V lost 2 bases, and 10 bases had no gene match. Germline V lookup: CDR1 MDHEN, CDR2 SYDVKM. Here the CDR3 DNA reads TGTGCCAGCAGTTTACCCGACAGGGTAGGGGGCTATGGCTACACCTTC. Protein sequence: CASSLPDRVGGYGYTF.

V and J are TRBV21-1 and TRBJ2-1; TRBD2 is the table's D call, not checked against the DNA. TRBV21-1 constitutes a pseudogene. The CDR3 is made up of 18 amino acids. In DNA form, the CDR3 reads TGTGCCAGCAGCCGGGCCGGGACTAGCGGGGGCCACCGCAATGAGCAGTTCTTC. Protein: CASSRAGTSGGHRNEQFF.